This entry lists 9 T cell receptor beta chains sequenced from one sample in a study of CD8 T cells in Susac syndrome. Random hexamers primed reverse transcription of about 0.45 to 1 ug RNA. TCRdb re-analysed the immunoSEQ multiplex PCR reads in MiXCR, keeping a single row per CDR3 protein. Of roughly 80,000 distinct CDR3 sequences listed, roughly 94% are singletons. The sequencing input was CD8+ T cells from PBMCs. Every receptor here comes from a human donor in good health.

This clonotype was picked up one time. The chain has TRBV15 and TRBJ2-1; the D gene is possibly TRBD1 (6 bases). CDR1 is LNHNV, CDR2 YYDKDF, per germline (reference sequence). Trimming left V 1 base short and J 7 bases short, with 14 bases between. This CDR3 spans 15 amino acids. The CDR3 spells CATSRAQGTRNEQFF. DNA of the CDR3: TGTGCCACCAGCAGAGCACAGGGCACTAGGAATGAGCAGTTCTTC. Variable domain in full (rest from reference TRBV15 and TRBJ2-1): DAMVIQNPRYQVTQFGKPVTLSCSQTLNHNVMYWYQQKSSQAPKLLFHYYDKDFNNEADTPDNFQSRRPNTSFCFLDIRSPGLGDTAMYLCATSRAQGTRNEQFFGPGTRLTVL.

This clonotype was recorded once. The CDR3 here is CASSLGDRGVVDEQFF. The DNA of the CDR3 is TGTGCCAGCAGCCTAGGGGACAGGGGAGTTGTGGATGAGCAGTTCTTC. V gene TRBV11-2 combines with J gene TRBJ2-1; 10 nucleotides agree with TRBD1. CDR3 length: 16 residues. Germline CDR1 SGHAT, CDR2 FQNNGV. Germline trimming cut 5 bases from V and 8 bases from J; bases unmatched to any gene: 12.

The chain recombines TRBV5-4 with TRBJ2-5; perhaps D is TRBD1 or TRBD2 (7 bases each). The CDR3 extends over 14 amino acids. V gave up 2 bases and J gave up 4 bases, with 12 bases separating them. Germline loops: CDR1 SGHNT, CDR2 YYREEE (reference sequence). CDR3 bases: TGTGCCAGCAGCTTCACAGGGGAGGGAGAGACCCAGTACTTC. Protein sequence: CASSFTGEGETQYF.

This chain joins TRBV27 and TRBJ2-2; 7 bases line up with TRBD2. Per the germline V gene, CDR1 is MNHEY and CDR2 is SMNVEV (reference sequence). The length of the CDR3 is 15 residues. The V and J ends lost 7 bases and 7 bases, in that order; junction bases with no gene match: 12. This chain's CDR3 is CASTSNVREGGELFF. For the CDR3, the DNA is TGTGCCAGCACTTCTAACGTCAGGGAGGGCGGGGAGCTGTTTTTT.

The CDR3 reads CASISNMNTEAFF. The DNA of the CDR3 is TGTGCCAGCATTTCCAACATGAACACTGAAGCTTTCTTT. The chain couples TRBV6-2 or TRBV6-3 to TRBJ1-1; D gene ambiguous. The CDR3 sequence is 13 residues long. CDR1 and CDR2 from the germline V gene are MNHEY and SVGEGT. V was pared by 7 bases and J by 0 bases, with 9 bases between.

CDR3 residues: CASSPGTGGYEQYF. The CDR3 DNA follows: TGTGCCAGCAGTCCCGGGACAGGGGGCTACGAGCAGTACTTC. V usage is TRBV27 and J usage is TRBJ2-7, with TRBD1 matching over 11 bases. CDR3 size: 14 residues. J was trimmed by 3 bases and V by 5 bases; bases with no gene match: 3. Germline V gene lookup returns CDR1 MNHEY and CDR2 SMNVEV (reference sequence).

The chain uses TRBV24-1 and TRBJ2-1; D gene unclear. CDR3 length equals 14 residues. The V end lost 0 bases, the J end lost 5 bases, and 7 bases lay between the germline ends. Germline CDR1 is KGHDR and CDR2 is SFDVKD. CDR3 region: CATSDLGPHNEQFF. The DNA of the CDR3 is TGTGCCACCAGTGATTTGGGGCCCCACAATGAGCAGTTCTTC.

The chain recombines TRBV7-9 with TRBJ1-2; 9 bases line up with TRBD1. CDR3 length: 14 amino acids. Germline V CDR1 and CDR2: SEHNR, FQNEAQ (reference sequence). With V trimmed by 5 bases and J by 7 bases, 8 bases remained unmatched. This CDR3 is CASSPPAGQGGYTF. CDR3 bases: TGTGCCAGCAGCCCTCCAGCGGGACAGGGTGGCTACACCTTC.

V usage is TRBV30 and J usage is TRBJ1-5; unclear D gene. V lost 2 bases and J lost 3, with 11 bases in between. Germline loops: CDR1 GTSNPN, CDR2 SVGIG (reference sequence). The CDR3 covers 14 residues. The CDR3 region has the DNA TGTGCCTGGAGTAAGAGTGGCAACAATCAGCCCCAGCATTTT. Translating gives CAWSKSGNNQPQHF.